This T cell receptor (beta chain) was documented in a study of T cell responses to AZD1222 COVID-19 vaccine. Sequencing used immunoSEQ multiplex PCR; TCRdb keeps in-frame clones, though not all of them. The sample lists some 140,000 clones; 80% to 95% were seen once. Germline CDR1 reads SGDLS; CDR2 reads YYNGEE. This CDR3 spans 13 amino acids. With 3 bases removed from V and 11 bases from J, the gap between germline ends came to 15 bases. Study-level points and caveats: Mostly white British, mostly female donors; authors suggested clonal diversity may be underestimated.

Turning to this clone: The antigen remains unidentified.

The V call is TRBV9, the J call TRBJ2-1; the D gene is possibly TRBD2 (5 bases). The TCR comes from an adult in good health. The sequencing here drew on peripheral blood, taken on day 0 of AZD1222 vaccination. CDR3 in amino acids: CASSAGVGNQQFF. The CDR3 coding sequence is TGTGCCAGCAGCGCCGGGGTAGGAAATCAGCAGTTCTTC. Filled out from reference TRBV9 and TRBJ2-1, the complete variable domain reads DSGVTQTPKHLITATGQRVTLRCSPRSGDLSVYWYQQSLDQGLQFLIQYYNGEERAKGNILERFSAQQFPDLHSELNLSSLELGDSALYFCASSAGVGNQQFFGPGTRLTVL.